This T cell receptor (beta chain) was captured by sequencing in a study of blood T cell repertoires in COVID-19. Trimming removed 4 bases at V and 6 bases at J, with 12 bases between. The CDR3 loop spans 14 amino acids. Germline V gene data show CDR1 as KGHDR and CDR2 as SFDVKD. Under the authors' procedure: Researchers report that nucleated cell counts were estimated from reference gene primer amplification. Profiled with immunoSEQ multiplex PCR; TCRdb holds only in-frame clones, not every one. The DNA was the basis for D and trimming; V, J and clone size are from that table. The data contain 300,000 to 350,000 clones, 89% of them seen just once; the ten biggest clones take up 3% to 4.5%.

The origin of this receptor is a woman aged 60-75 years with COVID-19, enrolled during active disease. Source material: peripheral blood. The rearrangement links TRBV24-1 to TRBJ2-1; tentative D call: TRBD1 (6 bases). This chain's CDR3 is CATSDGQKGNEQFF. The CDR3 DNA is TGTGCCACCAGTGACGGACAGAAAGGCAATGAGCAGTTCTTC.